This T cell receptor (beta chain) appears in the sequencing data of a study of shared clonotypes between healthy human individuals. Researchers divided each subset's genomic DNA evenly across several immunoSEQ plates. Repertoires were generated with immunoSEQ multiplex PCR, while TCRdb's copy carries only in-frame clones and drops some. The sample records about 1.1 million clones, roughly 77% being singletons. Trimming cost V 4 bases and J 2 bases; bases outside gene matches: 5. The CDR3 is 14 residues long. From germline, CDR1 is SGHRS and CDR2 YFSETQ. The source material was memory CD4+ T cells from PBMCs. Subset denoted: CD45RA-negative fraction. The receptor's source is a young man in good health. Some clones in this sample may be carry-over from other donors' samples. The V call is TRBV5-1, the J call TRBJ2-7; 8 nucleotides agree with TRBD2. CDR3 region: CASSRLALTYEQYF. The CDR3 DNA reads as TGCGCCAGCAGCAGACTAGCGCTTACCTACGAGCAGTACTTC.